A selection of T cell receptor beta chains follows, all from one sample in a study of Graves' ophthalmopathy and Graves' hyperthyroidism. One entry per CDR3 protein, called by TCRdb with MiXCR from the multiplex PCR reads. The sample includes fewer than 650,000 distinct CDR3 sequences, about 20% seen only once; the top ten take approximately 7%. The sequencing sample was made of peripheral blood. These receptor sequences come from a woman aged 18-35 years with stable Graves' hyperthyroidism. Some clones in this sample may be carry-over from other donors' samples. Each CDR3 is given with its conserved first and last residue. A D gene is named only where the DNA matches it firmly. Clone sizes are given selectively: once, few, many, or a class where the clone is expanded.

j_call v_call d_call clone_size cdr3_aa cdr3_nt
TRBJ2-2 TRBV14 TRBD1 many CASSHTGTGSARELFF TGTGCCAGCAGCCACACCGGGACAGGAAGCGCGAGGGAGCTGTTTTTT
TRBJ1-2 TRBV28 TRBD1 many CASRSQGMSGYTF TGTGCCAGCAGATCACAGGGGATGAGTGGCTACACCTTC
TRBJ2-5 TRBV9 - many CASSVTPPTAGGETQYF TGTGCCAGCAGCGTCACCCCCCCCACGGCGGGCGGGGAGACCCAGTACTTC
TRBJ2-7 TRBV6-2/TRBV6-3 TRBD1 few CASSYLKGQGAAVAYEQYF TGTGCCAGCAGTTACTTAAAGGGACAGGGAGCTGCGGTGGCCTACGAGCAGTACTTC
TRBJ2-7 TRBV30 - many CAWSALRVGSYEQYF TGTGCCTGGAGTGCCCTCAGGGTAGGGTCCTACGAGCAGTACTTC
TRBJ1-5 TRBV5-1 TRBD1 - CASSPIAGQNQPQHF TGCGCCAGCAGCCCGATAGCGGGACAGAATCAGCCCCAGCATTTT
TRBJ1-1 TRBV2 - many CASSDFSAAEAFF TGTGCCAGCAGTGACTTTTCGGCGGCTGAAGCTTTCTTT
TRBJ2-7 TRBV12-3/TRBV12-4 TRBD2 - CARLAGGPARDYEQYF TGTGCCAGACTAGCGGGAGGTCCGGCTAGGGATTACGAGCAGTACTTC
TRBJ2-5 TRBV2 TRBD2 - CASSDVRLAGGQETQYF TGTGCCAGCAGTGACGTTCGGCTAGCGGGAGGGCAAGAGACCCAGTACTTC
TRBJ1-3 TRBV12-3/TRBV12-4 - many CASSLVHPGLDTIYF TGTGCCAGCAGTTTAGTACACCCGGGGCTGGACACCATATATTTT
TRBJ2-2 TRBV6-2/TRBV6-3 TRBD2 many CASAVAGTGELFF TGTGCCAGCGCGGTAGCGGGGACCGGGGAGCTGTTTTTT
TRBJ2-7 TRBV29-1 TRBD1 - CSVRTGINYEQYF TGCAGCGTTCGGACAGGAATCAACTACGAGCAGTACTTC
TRBJ2-4 TRBV4-3 TRBD1 - CASSQSRTGGSLAKNIKYF TGCGCCAGCAGCCAGAGTAGGACAGGGGGGAGTTTAGCCAAAAACATTAAGTACTTC
TRBJ2-2 TRBV20-1 - - CGASPEVGTGELFF TGCGGTGCTAGTCCGGAGGTTGGCACCGGGGAGCTGTTTTTT
TRBJ1-6 TRBV2 - many CASRADQGNSPLHF TGTGCCAGCAGAGCCGACCAGGGAAATTCACCCCTCCACTTT
TRBJ2-7 TRBV5-1 TRBD1 many CASSLDNRGHEQYF TGCGCCAGCAGCTTGGATAACAGGGGCCACGAGCAGTACTTC
TRBJ2-5 TRBV28 - many CASTLGESETQYF TGTGCCAGCACTCTGGGGGAGTCAGAGACCCAGTACTTC
TRBJ1-1 TRBV7-3 - many CASSSSGNTEAFF TGTGCCAGCAGCTCTTCGGGGAACACTGAAGCTTTCTTT
TRBJ2-7 TRBV6-1 - few CASKGHPLYEQYF TGTGCCAGCAAGGGGCATCCTCTCTACGAGCAGTACTTC
TRBJ1-3 TRBV29-1 - many CSVEVNGNTIYF TGCAGCGTTGAAGTGAACGGAAACACCATATATTTT
TRBJ1-1 TRBV29-1 - many CSAYWTANTEAFF TGCAGCGCATACTGGACAGCGAACACTGAAGCTTTCTTT
TRBJ2-6 TRBV7-3 - many CASSGGGANVLTF TGTGCCAGCAGCGGGGGAGGGGCCAACGTCCTGACTTTC
TRBJ1-1 TRBV2 - - CASSDSNYEAFF TGTGCCAGCAGTGATTCCAACTATGAAGCTTTCTTT
TRBJ1-2 TRBV28 - many CASSLRQGGYTF TGTGCCAGCAGTTTAAGGCAAGGTGGCTACACCTTC
TRBJ1-5 TRBV6-5 - many CASSYLGGNQPQHF TGTGCCAGCAGTTACCTCGGCGGTAATCAGCCCCAGCATTTT
TRBJ1-1 TRBV6-1 - - CASWGPGTEAFF TGTGCCAGCTGGGGCCCGGGCACTGAAGCTTTCTTT
TRBJ1-1 TRBV20-1 - many CSASRINTEAFF TGCAGTGCTAGCCGGATTAACACTGAAGCTTTCTTT
TRBJ2-7 TRBV28 - many CASSFGGQTYEQYF TGTGCCAGCAGTTTCGGCGGACAAACCTACGAGCAGTACTTC
TRBJ1-3 TRBV18 - - CASSPRGHLFSGNTIYF TGTGCCAGCTCACCAAGGGGACACCTCTTCTCTGGAAACACCATATATTTT
TRBJ2-5 TRBV6-9 - few CASSYSSCQETQYF TGTGCCAGCAGTTATTCTTCCTGCCAAGAGACCCAGTACTTC
TRBJ2-2 TRBV4-1 TRBD2 many CASSQAPGLAAVNTGELFF TGCGCCAGCAGCCAAGCGCCGGGACTAGCGGCTGTAAACACCGGGGAGCTGTTTTTT
TRBJ1-6 TRBV30 - many CAWSVLQSSYNSPLHF TGTGCCTGGAGTGTCTTACAGAGCTCCTATAATTCACCCCTCCACTTT
TRBJ2-7 TRBV29-1 TRBD1 - CSVRQGWYEQYF TGCAGCGTCCGACAGGGGTGGTACGAGCAGTACTTC
TRBJ1-5 TRBV6-1 - many CASSEHGKSNQPQHF TGTGCCAGCAGTGAACACGGGAAGAGCAATCAGCCCCAGCATTTT
TRBJ2-5 TRBV7-2 - few CASSPLMETQYF TGTGCCAGCAGCCCCCTAATGGAGACCCAGTACTTC
TRBJ2-5 TRBV7-2 - many CASSPTTGTRETQYF TGTGCCAGCAGCCCGACCACCGGGACCAGGGAGACCCAGTACTTC
TRBJ2-7 TRBV6-1 - few CASSEASSYEQYF TGTGCCAGCAGTGAAGCAAGCTCCTACGAGCAGTACTTC
TRBJ2-5 TRBV4-2 TRBD2 many CASSQTLGTSGTRQETQYF TGTGCCAGCAGCCAAACCCTCGGGACTAGCGGGACGCGGCAAGAGACCCAGTACTTC
TRBJ2-5 TRBV2 - many CASSWGRETQYF TGTGCCAGCAGTTGGGGGAGAGAGACCCAGTACTTC
TRBJ1-2 TRBV14 - many CASSLGPWDGYTF TGTGCCAGCAGCCTCGGGCCGTGGGATGGCTACACCTTC
TRBJ1-2 TRBV12-5 - many CASGLPGDYGYTF TGTGCTAGTGGTTTGCCAGGGGACTATGGCTACACCTTC
TRBJ1-1 TRBV2 TRBD1 many CASSAPGTGNTEAFF TGTGCCAGCAGTGCCCCGGGGACAGGGAACACTGAAGCTTTCTTT
TRBJ2-5 TRBV6-2/TRBV6-3 TRBD1 few CASSYVGQDETKYF TGTGCCAGCAGTTACGTGGGACAGGATGAGACCAAGTACTTC
TRBJ1-1 TRBV6-5 - many CASSFGRLNTEAFF TGTGCCAGCAGTTTTGGCAGGCTAAACACTGAAGCTTTCTTT
TRBJ1-1 TRBV6-5 - many CASSYSRKNVNTEAFF TGTGCCAGCAGTTACTCGAGAAAAAATGTGAACACTGAAGCTTTCTTT
TRBJ2-2 TRBV6-5 TRBD1 - CASSYSPGQGRTGELFF TGTGCCAGCAGTTACTCCCCGGGACAGGGGCGCACCGGGGAGCTGTTTTTT
TRBJ1-3 TRBV29-1 - many CSVEEQGNTIYF TGCAGCGTTGAGGAGCAGGGAAACACCATATATTTT
TRBJ2-4 TRBV2 - few CASRQKNIQYF TGTGCCAGCAGGCAAAAAAACATTCAGTACTTC
TRBJ2-7 TRBV30 - many CAWTSPWKQYF TGTGCCTGGACTAGCCCTTGGAAGCAGTACTTC
TRBJ1-1 TRBV12-3/TRBV12-4 - many CASTINAAEAFF TGTGCCAGCACTATCAACGCGGCTGAAGCTTTCTTT
TRBJ1-6 TRBV7-8 - - CVSSSGNYNSPLHF TGTGTCAGCAGCTCGGGGAACTATAATTCACCCCTCCACTTT
TRBJ2-4 TRBV12-3/TRBV12-4 - many CASSPGQGWRNIQYF TGTGCCAGCAGTCCTGGGCAGGGATGGAGAAACATTCAGTACTTC
TRBJ1-4 TRBV7-8 - many CASSFGGTPEKLFF TGTGCCAGCAGCTTCGGAGGGACACCCGAAAAACTGTTTTTT
TRBJ1-2 TRBV15 - few CATSRESHRAYF TGTGCCACCAGCAGAGAAAGTCACAGGGCTTACTTC
TRBJ2-5 TRBV10-2 TRBD2 - CASSELAEIQETQYF TGCGCCAGCAGTGAACTAGCGGAGATCCAAGAGACCCAGTACTTC